Listed below are T cell receptor beta chains from one sample, sequenced in a study of long-term antiretroviral therapy in people with HIV. Libraries were prepared by immunoSEQ multiplex PCR; TCRdb keeps only in-frame clonotypes and omits some of them. The sample includes around 25,000 clones, 85% to 90% of them seen just once. The sequences come from unsorted PBMCs, collected less than 4.7 years after starting antiretroviral therapy. These receptors originate from a man younger than 45 with HIV. Both conserved end residues are trimmed from each CDR3.

V: TRBV4-3
CDR3: ASSHDRGREKLF

V: TRBV19
CDR3: ASSPAVSSYNEQF

V: TRBV29-1
CDR3: SVDLAGRGTDTQY

V: TRBV10-3
CDR3: AIKGTLGSNQPQH

V: TRBV9
CDR3: ASSPGPLNTEAF

V: TRBV5-1
CDR3: ASSPDRGLDEQF

V: TRBV5-8
CDR3: ASSLAWGSYQPQH

V: TRBV18
CDR3: ASFPPGGTQY

V: TRBV7-8
CDR3: ASGSRVWPGDGYT

V: TRBV19
CDR3: ASSIKNIQY

V: TRBV19
CDR3: ASSPDRGNSPLH

V: TRBV27
CDR3: ASNLGQGRVTEAF

V: TRBV7-9
CDR3: ASSLHPQNTEAF

V: TRBV6-1
CDR3: ASSTPGQG

V: TRBV11-2
CDR3: ASSLGGSRELF

V: TRBV6-5
CDR3: ASSYSGGENTIY

V: TRBV6-1
CDR3: ASRYLMNTEAF

V: TRBV6-1
CDR3: ATGTGPNQPQH

V: TRBV25-1
CDR3: ASSDLGGGELF

V: TRBV15
CDR3: ATSRDLGDGTDTQY

V: TRBV18
CDR3: ASSPVDRDPSGANVLT

V: TRBV10-3
CDR3: AISESRSGHTEAF

V: TRBV28
CDR3: ASSLLLAAPTYEQY

V: TRBV19
CDR3: ASSEYGIIYEQY

V: TRBV7-2
CDR3: ASSSGTPYEQY

V: TRBV21-1
CDR3: ASSKARYGPTMGPLH

V: TRBV6-6
CDR3: ASTEGTGGHSPLH

V: TRBV19
CDR3: ASSERTGYYEQY

V: TRBV5-5
CDR3: ASSFEGGGYRQY

V: TRBV19
CDR3: ASSPTAISSYEQY

V: TRBV18
CDR3: ASSPGARAYEQY

V: TRBV6-1
CDR3: ASSEADWGNTEAF

V: TRBV6-1
CDR3: ASHDRGGNTIY

V: TRBV27
CDR3: ASSFQLQNTGELF

V: TRBV23-1
CDR3: ASSRSDTGNQPQH

V: TRBV7-9
CDR3: ASSLTSGGTYTDTQY

V: TRBV4-3
CDR3: ASSQDRTKETQY

V: TRBV30
CDR3: AWSVQGFEKLF

V: TRBV5-6
CDR3: ASSLPWGQAETQY

V: TRBV4-3
CDR3: ASSQVATDSYEQY

V: TRBV7-9
CDR3: ASSFDGTSSTDTQY

V: TRBV6-5
CDR3: ASSYSKGSGYT

V: TRBV5-1
CDR3: ASTNVGAEQAF

V: TRBV6-5
CDR3: ASSYVGVGQPQH

V: TRBV7-8
CDR3: ASSSQPLSDSYEQY

V: TRBV7-2
CDR3: ASRGQQNTNTEAF

V: TRBV7-9
CDR3: ASSSEVVQY

V: TRBV18
CDR3: ASSRGEWYDEQF

V: TRBV25-1
CDR3: ASSRQDNYEQY

V: TRBV2
CDR3: ASSVGTGRHQPQH